The rows below give T cell receptor beta chains drawn from one sample of a study of blood T cell repertoires in COVID-19. Measured with immunoSEQ multiplex PCR; TCRdb has only the in-frame clones, and not every one. The sample carries hundreds of thousands of clones, 90% recorded once. The sequenced sample was PBMCs or T cells enriched from blood (not recorded which). The receptors stem from a man in his sixties who had recovered from COVID-19. Both conserved end residues are part of each CDR3. Each record gives: D gene, V gene, CDR3 protein. D genes are given only for firm matches.

D: -; V: TRBV5-4; CDR3: CASSTRTQRIETQYF
D: -; V: TRBV3-1/TRBV3-2; CDR3: CASSHSASANIQYF
D: -; V: TRBV6-5; CDR3: CASSYSGGNSPLHF
D: -; V: TRBV7-9; CDR3: CASSQGVNTEAFF
D: TRBD1; V: TRBV25-1; CDR3: CASSARGPYNEQFF
D: -; V: TRBV9; CDR3: CASSVNSYTDTQYF
D: TRBD1; V: TRBV2; CDR3: CASRVQGYSNQPQHF
D: TRBD1; V: TRBV4-2; CDR3: CASSQGTGGFTNSPLHF
D: TRBD1; V: TRBV7-9; CDR3: CASSHRDSSYEQYF
D: -; V: TRBV12-3/TRBV12-4; CDR3: CASSLDRSYGYTF
D: -; V: TRBV11-1; CDR3: CASSPIGPGYEQYF
D: -; V: TRBV7-2; CDR3: CASSLMAVNTEAFF
D: TRBD1; V: TRBV6-2/TRBV6-3; CDR3: CASSDYRGGEKLFF
D: -; V: TRBV2; CDR3: CASSFMEADNEQFF
D: -; V: TRBV19; CDR3: CASSLGQNQPQHF
D: TRBD1; V: TRBV4-2; CDR3: CASSRTGGENYGYTF
D: TRBD2; V: TRBV11-2; CDR3: CASSSGLAGEVQETQYF
D: -; V: TRBV7-7; CDR3: CASSSKGGGPGETQYF
D: -; V: TRBV4-1; CDR3: CASSQAQTNNYGYTF
D: TRBD1; V: TRBV4-1; CDR3: CASSHRTGNSYGYTF
D: TRBD2; V: TRBV4-1; CDR3: CASSQDSSGSPRELFF
D: TRBD2; V: TRBV9; CDR3: CASSVVGLGIGELFF
D: -; V: TRBV6-5; CDR3: CASSYEGYTEAFF
D: TRBD1; V: TRBV29-1; CDR3: CSSYRGSTDTQYF
D: TRBD2; V: TRBV7-2; CDR3: CASSHVGGGAQETQYF
D: -; V: TRBV2; CDR3: CASTRAPQETQYF
D: -; V: TRBV7-9; CDR3: CASAPTGTLNTEAFF
D: TRBD1; V: TRBV11-2; CDR3: CASSLTTGQNYEQYF
D: TRBD1; V: TRBV27; CDR3: CASSFGTGVRNEQFF
D: TRBD2; V: TRBV15; CDR3: CATAGTSGTISYNEQFF
D: -; V: TRBV5-1; CDR3: CASNSEGRAAGETQYF
D: -; V: TRBV7-9; CDR3: CASSLVANPAGELFF
D: TRBD1; V: TRBV12-5; CDR3: CASGGGDRGHQPQHF
D: -; V: TRBV4-3; CDR3: CASSQVRQGSTGFYGYTF
D: TRBD1; V: TRBV5-1; CDR3: CASSLNPGQGTTEAFF
D: TRBD1; V: TRBV10-1; CDR3: CASSEEGAGKLFF
D: -; V: TRBV9; CDR3: CASSGTEGAFF
D: TRBD1; V: TRBV28; CDR3: CASSLPRVRGQGNEKLFF
D: TRBD1; V: TRBV6-5; CDR3: CASSQDRGVNSPLHF
D: -; V: TRBV7-2; CDR3: CASSFQGSSYNEQFF
D: -; V: TRBV19; CDR3: CASSITRVIKGNTIYF
D: -; V: TRBV4-3; CDR3: CASSGTGSGRNNEQFF
D: TRBD2; V: TRBV5-6; CDR3: CASKLAGGPEGETQYF
D: -; V: TRBV5-4; CDR3: CASSLDRTETQYF
D: -; V: TRBV5-6; CDR3: CASSLPGRANYGYTF
D: -; V: TRBV7-2; CDR3: CASSFYSLYGYTF
D: TRBD1; V: TRBV18; CDR3: CASSSAGTGGYEQYF
D: TRBD1; V: TRBV6-5; CDR3: CASRTGQQQHYGYTF
D: -; V: TRBV11-3; CDR3: CASSLDYSDTEAFF
D: TRBD1; V: TRBV2; CDR3: CASSFRDRGFYGYTF
D: -; V: TRBV4-3; CDR3: CASSQDHATGKAEAFF
D: -; V: TRBV18; CDR3: CASSTRTLVGALNNSPLHF
D: TRBD1; V: TRBV11-2; CDR3: CASRATGAGANVLTF
D: TRBD2; V: TRBV6-5; CDR3: CASSSAGGSYEQYF
D: -; V: TRBV10-1; CDR3: CASSEQRWSNIQYF